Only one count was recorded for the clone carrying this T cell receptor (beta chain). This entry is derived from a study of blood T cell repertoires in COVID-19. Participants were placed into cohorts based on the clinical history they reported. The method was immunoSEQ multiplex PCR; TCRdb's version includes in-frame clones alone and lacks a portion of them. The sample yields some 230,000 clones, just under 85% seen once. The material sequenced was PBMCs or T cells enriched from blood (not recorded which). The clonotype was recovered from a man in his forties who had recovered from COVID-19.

As DNA, the CDR3 is TGCGCCAGCAGTGAGTTGGGGACTAGCGTGTACAATGAGCAGTTCTTC. Amino acid sequence: CASSELGTSVYNEQFF. The V gene is TRBV10-2, the J gene TRBJ2-1, with 10 nucleotides matching TRBD2. Germline V CDR1 and CDR2: WSHSY, SAAADI. V shed 1 base, J shed 4 bases, and the junction held 4 bases outside the gene matches. The CDR3 has 16 amino acids.